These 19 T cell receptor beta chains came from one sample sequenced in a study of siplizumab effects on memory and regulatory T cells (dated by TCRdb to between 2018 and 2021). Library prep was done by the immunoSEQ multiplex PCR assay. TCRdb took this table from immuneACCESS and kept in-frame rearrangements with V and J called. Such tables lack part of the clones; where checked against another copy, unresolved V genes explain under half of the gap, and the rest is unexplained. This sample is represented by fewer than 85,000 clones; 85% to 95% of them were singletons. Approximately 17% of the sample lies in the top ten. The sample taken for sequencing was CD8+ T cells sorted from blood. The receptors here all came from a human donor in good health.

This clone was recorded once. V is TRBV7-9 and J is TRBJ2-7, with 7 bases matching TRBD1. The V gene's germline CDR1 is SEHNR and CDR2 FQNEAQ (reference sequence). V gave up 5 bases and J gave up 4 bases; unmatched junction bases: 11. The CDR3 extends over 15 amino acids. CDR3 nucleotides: TGTGCCAGCAGCCCAGGAACAGGGGTCAATTACGAGCAGTACTTC. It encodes CASSPGTGVNYEQYF.

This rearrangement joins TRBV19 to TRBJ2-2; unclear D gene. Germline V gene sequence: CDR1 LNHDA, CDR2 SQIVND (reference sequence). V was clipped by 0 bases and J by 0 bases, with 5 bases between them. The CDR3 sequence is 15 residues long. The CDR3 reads CASSIDGANTGELFF. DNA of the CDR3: TGTGCCAGTAGTATAGATGGGGCGAACACCGGGGAGCTGTTTTTT.

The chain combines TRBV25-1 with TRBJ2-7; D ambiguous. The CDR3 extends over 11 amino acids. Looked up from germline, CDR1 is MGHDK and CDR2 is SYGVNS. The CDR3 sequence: CASGSSYEQYF. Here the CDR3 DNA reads TGTGCGTCTGGTAGCTCCTACGAGCAGTACTTC.

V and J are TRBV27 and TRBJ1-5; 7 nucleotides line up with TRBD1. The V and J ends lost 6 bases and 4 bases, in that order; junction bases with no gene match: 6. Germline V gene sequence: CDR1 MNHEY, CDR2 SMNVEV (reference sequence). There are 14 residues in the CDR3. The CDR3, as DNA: TGTGCCAGCAGACCAGGACAGGCGAATCAGCCCCAGCATTTT. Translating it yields CASRPGQANQPQHF.

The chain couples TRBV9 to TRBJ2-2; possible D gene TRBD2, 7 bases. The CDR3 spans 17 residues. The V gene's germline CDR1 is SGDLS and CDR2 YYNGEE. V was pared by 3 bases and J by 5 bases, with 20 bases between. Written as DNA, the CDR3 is TGTGCCAGCAGCGACCCCGAAGGGGGAGGGCCAACCGGGGAGCTGTTTTTT. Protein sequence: CASSDPEGGGPTGELFF.

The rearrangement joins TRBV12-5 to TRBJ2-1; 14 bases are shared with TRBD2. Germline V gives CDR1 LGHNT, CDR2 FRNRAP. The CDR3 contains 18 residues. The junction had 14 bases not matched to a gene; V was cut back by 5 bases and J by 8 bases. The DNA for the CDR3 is TGTGCTAGTGGTCTCCAGGCGAGACTAGCGGGAGGGCCGGATGAGCAGTTCTTC. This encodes CASGLQARLAGGPDEQFF.

CDR3 DNA sequence: TGTGCCAGCAGCTTAGTAATAGTGCCTAGCACAGATACGCAGTATTTT. The encoded protein is CASSLVIVPSTDTQYF. The chain couples TRBV11-2 to TRBJ2-3; D gene uncertain. V was clipped by 1 base and J by 0 bases, with 11 bases between them. Per germline, CDR1 SGHAT and CDR2 FQNNGV. There are 16 residues in the CDR3.

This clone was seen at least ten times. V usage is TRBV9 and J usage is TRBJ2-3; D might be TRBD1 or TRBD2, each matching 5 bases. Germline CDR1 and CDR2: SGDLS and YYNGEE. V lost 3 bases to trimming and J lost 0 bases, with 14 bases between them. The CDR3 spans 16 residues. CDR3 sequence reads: CASSAAGGGSTDTQYF. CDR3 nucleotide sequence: TGTGCCAGCAGCGCCGCCGGTGGGGGTAGCACAGATACGCAGTATTTT. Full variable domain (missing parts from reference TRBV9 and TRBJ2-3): DSGVTQTPKHLITATGQRVTLRCSPRSGDLSVYWYQQSLDQGLQFLIQYYNGEERAKGNILERFSAQQFPDLHSELNLSSLELGDSALYFCASSAAGGGSTDTQYFGPGTRLTVL.

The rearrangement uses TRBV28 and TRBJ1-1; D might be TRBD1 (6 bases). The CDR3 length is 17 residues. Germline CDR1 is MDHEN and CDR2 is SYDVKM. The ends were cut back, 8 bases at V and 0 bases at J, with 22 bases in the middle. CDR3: CASLDATGAPMNTEAFF. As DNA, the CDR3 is TGTGCCAGCCTAGACGCGACAGGAGCCCCTATGAACACTGAAGCTTTCTTT.

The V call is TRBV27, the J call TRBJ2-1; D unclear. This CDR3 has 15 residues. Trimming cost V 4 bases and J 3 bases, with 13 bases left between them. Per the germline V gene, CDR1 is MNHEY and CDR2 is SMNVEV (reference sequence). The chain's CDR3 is CASSSVSPNYNEQFF. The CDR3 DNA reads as TGTGCCAGCAGTTCGGTTTCCCCCAACTACAATGAGCAGTTCTTC.

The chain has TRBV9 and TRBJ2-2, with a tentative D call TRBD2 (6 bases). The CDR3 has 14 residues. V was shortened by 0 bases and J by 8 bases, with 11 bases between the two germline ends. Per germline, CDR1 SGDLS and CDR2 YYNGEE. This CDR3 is CASSVVGGVGELFF. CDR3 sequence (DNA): TGTGCCAGCAGCGTAGTCGGGGGAGTGGGGGAGCTGTTTTTT.

CDR3 bases: TGTGCCATCAGTGAGGAGGCTCAAGAGACCCAGTACTTC. It encodes CAISEEAQETQYF. The chain uses TRBV10-3 and TRBJ2-5, with D unclear. Germline values: CDR1 ENHRY, CDR2 SYGVKD. The CDR3 runs 13 residues. V gave up 2 bases and J gave up 2 bases, with 6 bases separating them.

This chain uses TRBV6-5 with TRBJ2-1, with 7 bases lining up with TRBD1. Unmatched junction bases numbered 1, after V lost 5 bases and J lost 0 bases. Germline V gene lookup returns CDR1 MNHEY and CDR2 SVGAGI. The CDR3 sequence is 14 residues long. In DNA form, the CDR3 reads TGTGCCAGCAGTGGGGACAGCTCCTACAATGAGCAGTTCTTC. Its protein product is CASSGDSSYNEQFF.

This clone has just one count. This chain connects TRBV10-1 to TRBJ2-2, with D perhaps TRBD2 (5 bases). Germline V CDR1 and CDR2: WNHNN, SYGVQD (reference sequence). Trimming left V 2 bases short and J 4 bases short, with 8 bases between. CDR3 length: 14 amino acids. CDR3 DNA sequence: TGCGCCAGCAGTGAGATAGCGAGCACCGGGGAGCTGTTTTTT. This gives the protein CASSEIASTGELFF.

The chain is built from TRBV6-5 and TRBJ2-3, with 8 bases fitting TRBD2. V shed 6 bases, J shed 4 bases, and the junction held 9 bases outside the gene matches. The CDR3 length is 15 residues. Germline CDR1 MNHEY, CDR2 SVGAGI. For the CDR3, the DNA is TGTGCCAGCAGCCCGGGGGGGAGAGGAGCAGATACGCAGTATTTT. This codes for CASSPGGRGADTQYF.

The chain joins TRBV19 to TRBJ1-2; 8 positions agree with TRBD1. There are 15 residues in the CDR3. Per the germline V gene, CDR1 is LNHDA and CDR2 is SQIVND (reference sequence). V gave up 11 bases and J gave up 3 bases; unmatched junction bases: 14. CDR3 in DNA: TGTGCCCATTATACACAGGGGGGATCCTACTATGGCTACACCTTC. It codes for CAHYTQGGSYYGYTF.

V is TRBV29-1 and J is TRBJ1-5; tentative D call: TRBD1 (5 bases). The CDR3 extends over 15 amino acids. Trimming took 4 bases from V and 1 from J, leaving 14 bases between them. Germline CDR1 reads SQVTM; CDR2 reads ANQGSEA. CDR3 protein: CSVVFDSASNQPQHF. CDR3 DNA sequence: TGCAGCGTTGTTTTTGACAGTGCGAGCAATCAGCCCCAGCATTTT. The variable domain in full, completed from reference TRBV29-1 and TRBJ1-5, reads SAVISQKPSRDICQRGTSLTIQCQVDSQVTMMFWYRQQPGQSLTLIATANQGSEATYESGFVIDKFPISRPNLTFSTLTVSNMSPEDSSIYLCSVVFDSASNQPQHFGDGTRLSIL.

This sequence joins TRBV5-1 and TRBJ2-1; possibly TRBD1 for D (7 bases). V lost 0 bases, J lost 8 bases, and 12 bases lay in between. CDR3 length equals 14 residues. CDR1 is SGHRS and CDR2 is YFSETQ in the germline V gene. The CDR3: CASSLGRGQDEQFF. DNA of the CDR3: TGCGCCAGCAGCTTGGGGAGGGGGCAGGATGAGCAGTTCTTC.

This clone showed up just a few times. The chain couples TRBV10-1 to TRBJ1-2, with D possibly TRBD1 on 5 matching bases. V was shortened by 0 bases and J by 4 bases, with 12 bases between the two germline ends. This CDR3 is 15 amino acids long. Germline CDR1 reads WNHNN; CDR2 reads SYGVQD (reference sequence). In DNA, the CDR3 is TGCGCCAGCAGTGAGTCGGCCGGGGGGAGCTATGGCTACACCTTC. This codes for CASSESAGGSYGYTF.